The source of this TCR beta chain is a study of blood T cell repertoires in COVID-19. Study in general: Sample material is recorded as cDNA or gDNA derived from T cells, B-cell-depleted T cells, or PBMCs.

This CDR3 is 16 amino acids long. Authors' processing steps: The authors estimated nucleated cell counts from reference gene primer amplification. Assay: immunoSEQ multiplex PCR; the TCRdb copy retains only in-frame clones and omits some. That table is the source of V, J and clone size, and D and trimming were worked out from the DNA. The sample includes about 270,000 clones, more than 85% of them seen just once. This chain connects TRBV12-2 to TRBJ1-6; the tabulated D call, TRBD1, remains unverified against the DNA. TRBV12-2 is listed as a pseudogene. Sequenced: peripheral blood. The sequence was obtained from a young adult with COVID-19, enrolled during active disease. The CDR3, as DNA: TGTGCAAGTCGCTTAGCATCCGGGACAGGGAATTCACCCCTCCACTTT. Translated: CASRLASGTGNSPLHF.